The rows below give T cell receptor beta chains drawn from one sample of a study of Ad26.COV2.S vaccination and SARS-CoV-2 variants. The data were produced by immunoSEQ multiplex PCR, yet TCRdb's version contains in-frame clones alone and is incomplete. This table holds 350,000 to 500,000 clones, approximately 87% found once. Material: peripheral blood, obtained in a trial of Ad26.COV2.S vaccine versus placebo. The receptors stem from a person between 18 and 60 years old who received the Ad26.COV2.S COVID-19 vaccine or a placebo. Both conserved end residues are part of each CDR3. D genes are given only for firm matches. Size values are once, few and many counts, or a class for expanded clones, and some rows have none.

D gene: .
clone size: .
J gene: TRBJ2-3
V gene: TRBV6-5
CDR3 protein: CASSYESGTDTQYF
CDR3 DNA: TGTGCCAGCAGTTACGAGTCAGGTACAGATACGCAGTATTTT

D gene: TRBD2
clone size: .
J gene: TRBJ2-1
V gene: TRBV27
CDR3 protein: CASSISGGNNEQFF
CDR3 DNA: TGTGCCAGCAGTATTAGCGGGGGCAACAATGAGCAGTTCTTC

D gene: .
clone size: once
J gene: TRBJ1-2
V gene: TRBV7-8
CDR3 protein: CASSLLSSAGYTF
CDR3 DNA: TGTGCCAGCAGCTTACTCTCAAGTGCTGGCTACACCTTC

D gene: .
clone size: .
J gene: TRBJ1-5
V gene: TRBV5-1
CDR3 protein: CASSWGQGTNQPQHF
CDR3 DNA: TGCGCCAGCAGCTGGGGGCAGGGTACTAATCAGCCCCAGCATTTT

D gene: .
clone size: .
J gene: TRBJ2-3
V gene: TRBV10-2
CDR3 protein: CAIRTHATYTDTQYF
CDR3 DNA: TGCGCCATTCGGACACACGCGACCTACACAGATACGCAGTATTTT

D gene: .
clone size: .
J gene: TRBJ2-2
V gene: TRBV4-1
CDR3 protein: CASSQSGPGGGTGELFF
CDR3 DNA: TGCGCCAGCAGCCAATCTGGCCCCGGGGGCGGCACCGGGGAGCTGTTTTTT

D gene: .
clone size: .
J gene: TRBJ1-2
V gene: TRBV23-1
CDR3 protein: CASSQWRRGSGRYTF
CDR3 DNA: TGCGCCAGCAGTCAATGGAGAAGGGGGTCAGGCCGCTACACCTTC

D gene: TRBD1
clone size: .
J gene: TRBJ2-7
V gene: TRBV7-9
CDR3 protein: CASSSPGQGVYEQYF
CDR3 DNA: TGTGCCAGCAGCTCCCCGGGACAGGGTGTCTACGAGCAGTACTTC

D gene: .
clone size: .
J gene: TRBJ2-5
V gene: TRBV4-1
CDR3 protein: CASSQVETGNQETQYF
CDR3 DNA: TGCGCCAGCAGCCAAGTGGAGACAGGTAACCAAGAGACCCAGTACTTC

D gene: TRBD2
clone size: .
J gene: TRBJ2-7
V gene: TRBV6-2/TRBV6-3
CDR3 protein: CASRPLAGGSYEQYF
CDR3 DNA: TGTGCCAGCAGGCCTCTAGCGGGGGGTTCCTACGAGCAGTACTTC

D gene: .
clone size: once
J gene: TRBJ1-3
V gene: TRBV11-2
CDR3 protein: CASRDLAISGNTIYF
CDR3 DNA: TGTGCCAGCAGAGACCTGGCAATCTCTGGAAACACCATATATTTT

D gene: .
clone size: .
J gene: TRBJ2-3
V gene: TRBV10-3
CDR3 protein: CASQVDRDNTDTQYF
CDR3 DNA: TGTGCCAGCCAGGTAGACAGAGATAACACAGATACGCAGTATTTT

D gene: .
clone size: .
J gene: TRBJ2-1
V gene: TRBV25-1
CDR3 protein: CASSEWEPHNEQFF
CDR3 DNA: TGTGCCAGCAGTGAGTGGGAACCCCACAATGAGCAGTTCTTC

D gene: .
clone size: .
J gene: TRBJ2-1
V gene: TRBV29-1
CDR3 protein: CSVVGLGRTDEQFF
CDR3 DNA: TGCAGCGTTGTGGGACTCGGGCGGACGGATGAGCAGTTCTTC

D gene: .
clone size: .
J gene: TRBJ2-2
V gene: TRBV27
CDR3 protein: CASRLTGTIPTGELFF
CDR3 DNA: TGTGCCAGCAGACTCACCGGGACCATCCCCACCGGGGAGCTGTTTTTT

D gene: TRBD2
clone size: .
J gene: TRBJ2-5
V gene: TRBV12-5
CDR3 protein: CASGLVLGSGGARETQYF
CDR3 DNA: TGTGCTAGTGGTTTGGTACTTGGGAGCGGGGGGGCGCGAGAGACCCAGTACTTC

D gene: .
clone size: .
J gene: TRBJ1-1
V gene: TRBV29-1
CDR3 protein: CSVVVRRGRVTEAFF
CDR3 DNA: TGCAGCGTTGTTGTCCGTAGGGGCAGGGTAACTGAAGCTTTCTTT

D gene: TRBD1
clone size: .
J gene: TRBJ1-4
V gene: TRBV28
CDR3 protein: CASSLFRTGRNEKLFF
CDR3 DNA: TGTGCCAGCAGTTTATTTCGGACAGGGCGAAATGAAAAACTGTTTTTT

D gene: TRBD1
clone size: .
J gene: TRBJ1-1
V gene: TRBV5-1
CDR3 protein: CASSYRTGPMNTEAFF
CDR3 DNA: TGCGCCAGCAGCTACCGGACAGGACCTATGAACACTGAAGCTTTCTTT

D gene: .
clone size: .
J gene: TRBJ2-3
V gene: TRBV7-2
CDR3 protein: CASSLEGRGGTDTQYF
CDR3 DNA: TGTGCCAGCAGCTTAGAGGGTCGTGGTGGTACAGATACGCAGTATTTT

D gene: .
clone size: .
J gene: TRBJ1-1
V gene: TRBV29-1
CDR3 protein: CSVQGRRADTEAFF
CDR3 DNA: TGCAGCGTCCAGGGTAGGAGGGCGGACACTGAAGCTTTCTTT

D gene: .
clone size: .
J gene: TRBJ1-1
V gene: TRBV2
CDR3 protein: CASTAGGTEAFF
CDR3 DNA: TGTGCCAGCACGGCAGGAGGTACTGAAGCTTTCTTT